This T cell receptor (beta chain) stems from a study of shared clonotypes between healthy human individuals. Findings and caveats of the study: The study found about 5.1% of naive CD4 clonotypes shared across a handful of donors.

The repertoire was sequenced with immunoSEQ multiplex PCR; TCRdb's copy has only in-frame clones and lacks some. There are over 300,000 clones in the sample; around 87% occur only once, and 15% to 20% lies in the top ten. Germline CDR1 SEHNR, CDR2 FQNEAQ (reference sequence). V shed 5 bases, J shed 4 bases, and the junction held 7 bases outside the gene matches. The CDR3 has 15 residues. Points on this clone: Its antigen is not identified.

The sample was memory CD8+ T cells sorted from blood. The subset is: CD45RO+ cells pooled with CCR7-negative TemRA cells. This chain links TRBV7-9 with TRBJ2-7; 11 bases are a match to TRBD1. The TCR was taken from a man aged 18-30 years in good health. The CDR3 DNA follows: TGTGCCAGCAGCACGGACAGGGGGCCTTGGTACGAGCAGTACTTC. Protein product: CASSTDRGPWYEQYF.